One and the same sample provided the 2 T cell receptor beta chains below, sequenced in a study of T cell changes during pregnancy in multiple sclerosis (dated by TCRdb to about 2019). The receptor library was made with the immunoSEQ multiplex PCR assay. The table comes from immuneACCESS by way of TCRdb, which keeps in-frame sequences with V and J called. Part of the clones is missing from these tables; in studies checked, under half for an unresolved V gene and the rest for unknown reasons. A total of fewer than 80,000 clones appear in this sample, roughly 90% of them only once. Of the sample, just under 0.3% falls within the top ten clones. The input for sequencing was CD4+ T cells from peripheral blood mononuclear cells, taken in the third trimester of pregnancy. These receptors all come from a female donor in good health, enrolled as a control in a pregnancy study.

The genes are TRBV7-3 and TRBJ2-7; 9 nucleotides line up with TRBD1. CDR3 length: 15 amino acids. With V trimmed by 5 bases and J by 3 bases, 8 bases remained unmatched. CDR1 and CDR2 from the germline V gene are SGHTA and FQGTGA. The CDR3 DNA reads TGTGCCAGCAGCCCGGGACAGGGAACGTTCTACGAGCAGTACTTC. Translated: CASSPGQGTFYEQYF.

The rearrangement uses TRBV30 and TRBJ2-3; 8 nucleotides align to TRBD2. Germline CDR1 reads GTSNPN; CDR2 reads SVGIG (reference sequence). The CDR3 has 15 residues. The trim removed 3 bases at V and 1 base at J, leaving 6 bases unmatched. The CDR3 sequence: CAWSDGLAGTDTQYF. DNA of the CDR3: TGTGCCTGGAGCGATGGACTAGCCGGCACAGATACGCAGTATTTT.